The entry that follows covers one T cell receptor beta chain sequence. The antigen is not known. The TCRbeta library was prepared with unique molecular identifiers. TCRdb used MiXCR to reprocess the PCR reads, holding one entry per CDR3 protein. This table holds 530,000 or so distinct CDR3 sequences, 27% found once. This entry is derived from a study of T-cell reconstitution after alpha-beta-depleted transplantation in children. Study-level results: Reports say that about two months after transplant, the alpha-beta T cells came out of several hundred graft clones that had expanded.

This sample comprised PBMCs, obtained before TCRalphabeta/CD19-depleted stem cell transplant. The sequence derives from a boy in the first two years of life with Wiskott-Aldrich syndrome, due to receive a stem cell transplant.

Here the CDR3 reads CSATRGGADTQYF. CDR3 in DNA: TGCAGTGCCACCAGGGGAGGGGCAGATACGCAGTATTTT. V is TRBV20-1 and J is TRBJ2-3, with D possibly being TRBD2 (7 bases). V was trimmed by 6 bases and J by 4 bases, leaving 14 bases between them. Germline values: CDR1 DFQATT, CDR2 SNEGSKA (reference sequence). The CDR3 sequence is 13 residues long.